This TCR beta chain was documented in a study of radiotherapy plus CTLA-4 blockade in lung cancer (dated by TCRdb to between 2018 and 2020). About the study as a whole: Among the enrolled patients, approximately 18% had an objective response, and roughly 30% reached disease control.

Receptors were amplified or captured by the immunoSEQ multiplex PCR assay. Imported from immuneACCESS, the table was reduced by TCRdb to in-frame sequences with V and J called. These copies leave out some clones; in studies compared against another copy, an unresolved V gene accounts for under half, and the cause of the remainder is not known. A total of some 100,000 clones appear in this sample, over 75% of them only once. Roughly 15% of the sample is in the top ten clones. A remark on this clone: Its antigen is unknown. The input lacks base qualities; no much larger clone sits a single base away.

CDR1 is given as SGDLS and CDR2 as YYNGEE, both from the germline V gene. Inclusive of the bounding cysteine and phenylalanine, the CDR3 is 14 residues long. CDR3 DNA only is kept here, 42 bases in frame from base 1. V and J are truncated by 4 bases and 0 bases respectively, leaving an intervening sequence of 10 bases. Focal radiation therapy combined with CTLA-4 blockade (ipilimumab) was tested in patients with chemo-refractory metastatic non-small-cell lung cancer. The paper's findings and limits, for the study overall: After treatment with radiotherapy and ipilimumab, TCR clones that originated in tumors expanded in peripheral blood. Increased serum interferon-beta after radiation, together with early dynamic changes in blood T cell clones, were reported to be the strongest predictors of response.

The chain is made from TRBV9 and TRBJ1-1; the D gene cannot be named for sure. Source: peripheral blood, taken from a patient treated with radiotherapy plus ipilimumab. The receptor was derived from a human donor with non-small cell lung cancer that progressed on radiotherapy plus ipilimumab. The sequenced DNA is TGTGCCAGCAGCAAAGGGCAGATGAACACTGAAGCTTTCTTT. The resulting protein is CASSKGQMNTEAFF. With all but the CDR3 taken from the reference TRBV9 and TRBJ1-1 genes, the full variable domain is: DSGVTQTPKHLITATGQRVTLRCSPRSGDLSVYWYQQSLDQGLQFLIQYYNGEERAKGNILERFSAQQFPDLHSELNLSSLELGDSALYFCASSKGQMNTEAFFGQGTRLTVV.